This T cell receptor beta chain was sequenced for a study of shared clonotypes between healthy human individuals. General study results and limits: Donors were few, which limited the genetic and exposure-history diversity represented.

Some clones are missing from TCRdb's copy, which holds only in-frame ones; the method was immunoSEQ multiplex PCR. The table lists roughly 600,000 clones, more than 95% of them singletons, with more than 0.3% in the top ten. The naive CD8 population came from CD45RO-negative cells selected for CCR7, without terminally differentiated effector memory CD45RA+ cells. About this clone itself: Antigen: not known.

Germline CDR1 is SGHTA and CDR2 is FQGNSA. The CDR3 length is 16 residues. V lost 2 bases, J lost 5 bases, and 8 bases stayed unmatched. The sequence was obtained from a man aged 25 to 45 in good health. The rearrangement links TRBV7-2 to TRBJ2-3, with 9 bases aligning to TRBD2. Sequenced: naive CD8+ T cells sorted from blood. The CDR3 nucleotides are TGTGCCAGCAGCTTATCCGTGGCGGGAGGGGTAGATACGCAGTATTTT. This translates into CASSLSVAGGVDTQYF.